The 30 T cell receptor beta chains presented below share a single source sample, sequenced in a study of blood T cell repertoires in COVID-19. Measured with immunoSEQ multiplex PCR; TCRdb has only the in-frame clones, and not every one. The data contain about 180,000 clones, around 86% of them singletons. The sequenced material came from peripheral blood. The receptors shown here come from a man in his fifties with active or convalescent COVID-19.

This sequence joins TRBV29-1 and TRBJ1-1, with 7 bases identical to TRBD1. The V segment lost 7 bases and the J segment 11 bases; nucleotides outside the gene matches: 10. In germline, CDR1 is SQVTM, CDR2 ANQGSEA. CDR3 length: 11 residues. The CDR3 loop is CSALTGSDAFF. The CDR3 DNA follows: TGCAGCGCCTTGACAGGGTCAGACGCTTTCTTT.

This clone was observed a handful of times. The V call is TRBV12-3 or TRBV12-4, the J call TRBJ1-6; 8 positions match TRBD1. The CDR3 runs 13 residues. The V and J ends lost 5 bases and 13 bases, in that order; junction bases with no gene match: 7. The CDR3 DNA sequence: TGTGCCAGCAGTACTGACAGGGACAGGCCCCTCCACTTT. Its protein is CASSTDRDRPLHF.

The chain couples TRBV27 to TRBJ1-5, with TRBD1 identical over 9 bases. The length of the CDR3 is 15 residues. Germline CDR1 is MNHEY and CDR2 is SMNVEV (reference sequence). V was pared by 4 bases and J by 6 bases, with 7 bases of the junction left unmatched. In nucleotides, the CDR3 is TGTGCCAGCAGTTCAACAACAGGGGGCGGTCAGCCCCAGCATTTT. This encodes CASSSTTGGGQPQHF.

The V call is TRBV15, the J call TRBJ1-6; no clear D. The length of the CDR3 is 14 residues. The V gene's germline CDR1 is LNHNV and CDR2 YYDKDF (reference sequence). The V and J ends lost 1 base and 7 bases respectively, with 8 bases between them. The CDR3 reads CATSRAGGNSPLHF. The DNA for the CDR3 is TGTGCCACCAGCAGAGCGGGCGGGAATTCACCCCTCCACTTT.

For the CDR3, the DNA is TGTGCCAGTAGTATACAGGACACCGGCAATCAGCCCCAGCATTTT. Its protein is CASSIQDTGNQPQHF. This chain connects TRBV19 to TRBJ1-5, with a possible D match to TRBD1 (5 bases). This CDR3 is 15 amino acids long. Germline V gene lookup returns CDR1 LNHDA and CDR2 SQIVND (reference sequence). V was trimmed by 2 bases and J by 2 bases, leaving 10 bases between them.

V and J are TRBV11-1 and TRBJ2-3; D unclear. The V end was cut by 5 bases, the J end by 0 bases, with 15 bases between. This CDR3 contains 16 residues. The germline CDR1 and CDR2 sequences are SGHAT and FQDESV (reference sequence). This CDR3 is CASSLKIATSTDTQYF. The CDR3 DNA reads as TGTGCCAGCAGCCTTAAAATTGCCACTAGCACAGATACGCAGTATTTT. The whole variable domain, filled in from reference TRBV11-1 and TRBJ2-3, reads EAEVAQSPRYKITEKSQAVAFWCDPISGHATLYWYRQILGQGPELLVQFQDESVVDDSQLPKDRFSAERLKGVDSTLKIQPAELGDSAMYLCASSLKIATSTDTQYFGPGTRLTVL.

This chain joins TRBV19 and TRBJ2-2, with TRBD2 matching over 13 bases. The length of the CDR3 is 15 residues. Looked up from germline, CDR1 is LNHDA and CDR2 is SQIVND (reference sequence). The trim removed 7 bases at V and 4 bases at J, leaving 3 bases unmatched. Written as DNA, the CDR3 is TGTGCCAGTAAACTAGCGGGAGGGGGCACCGGGGAGCTGTTTTTT. It translates to CASKLAGGGTGELFF.

The chain recombines TRBV27 with TRBJ2-7, with 8 bases matching TRBD1. The CDR3 runs 15 residues. Germline V gives CDR1 MNHEY, CDR2 SMNVEV (reference sequence). The V gene end was trimmed by 4 bases and the J gene end by 3 bases; junction bases not matched to a gene: 8. CDR3 in DNA: TGTGCCAGCAGTTCGACCGGGACAGGACGCTACGAGCAGTACTTC. It is translated as CASSSTGTGRYEQYF.

J is TRBJ1-6 and V is TRBV29-1; D unresolved. Trimming removed 1 base at V and 9 bases at J, with 10 bases between. This CDR3 comprises 13 residues. CDR1 and CDR2 (germline): SQVTM, ANQGSEA. The CDR3 loop is CSVEGQAGSPLHF. CDR3 in DNA: TGCAGCGTTGAAGGGCAGGCAGGTTCACCCCTCCACTTT.

This sequence joins TRBV29-1 and TRBJ2-2, with a tentative D call TRBD1 (6 bases). This CDR3 has 18 amino acids. Germline CDR1 SQVTM, CDR2 ANQGSEA. Trimming removed 3 bases at V and 6 bases at J, with 26 bases between. CDR3 sequence reads: CSVDPPPRTVRPAGELFF. The CDR3 coding sequence is TGCAGCGTTGATCCTCCACCAAGGACAGTCCGCCCCGCCGGGGAGCTGTTTTTT.

The CDR3 sequence is CASSVVLAGIANTGELFF. CDR3 in DNA: TGTGCCAGCAGCGTTGTACTAGCGGGCATCGCGAACACCGGGGAGCTGTTTTTT. This chain links TRBV9 with TRBJ2-2, with TRBD2 identical over 9 bases. With 2 bases clipped from V and 0 bases from J, the junction kept 8 bases outside the gene matches. The germline V gene encodes CDR1 SGDLS and CDR2 YYNGEE. The CDR3 covers 18 residues.

V usage is TRBV15 and J usage is TRBJ2-1; TRBD1 aligns across 8 bases. CDR3 size: 16 residues. Per germline, CDR1 LNHNV and CDR2 YYDKDF (reference sequence). Trimming at V came to 0 bases and at J to 6 bases, leaving 7 bases not matched to a gene. CDR3 residues: CATSRDRGTGRNEQFF. Written as DNA, the CDR3 is TGTGCCACCAGCAGAGATAGAGGGACAGGCCGCAATGAGCAGTTCTTC.

The chain carries TRBV5-1 and TRBJ2-1; TRBD2 aligns across 8 bases. This CDR3 is built from 14 residues. The junction had 4 bases not matched to a gene; V was cut back by 0 bases and J by 8 bases. CDR1 is SGHRS and CDR2 is YFSETQ in the germline V gene. This chain's CDR3 is CASSLAVTSDEQFF. CDR3 DNA: TGCGCCAGCAGCTTGGCAGTGACTAGCGATGAGCAGTTCTTC.

V is TRBV27 and J is TRBJ1-4; D unresolved. The V end lost 5 bases, the J end lost 8 bases, and 15 bases lay between the germline ends. The CDR3 totals 14 residues. CDR1 is MNHEY, CDR2 SMNVEV, per germline (reference sequence). The CDR3 loop is CASSRRPRGEKLFF. CDR3 DNA: TGTGCCAGCAGTAGGCGCCCTAGAGGGGAAAAACTGTTTTTT. The whole variable domain, remainder taken from reference TRBV27 and TRBJ1-4, is EAQVTQNPRYLITVTGKKLTVTCSQNMNHEYMSWYRQDPGLGLRQIYYSMNVEVTDKGDVPEGYKVSRKEKRNFPLILESPSPNQTSLYFCASSRRPRGEKLFFGSGTQLSVL.

This chain uses TRBV18 with TRBJ2-1, with 7 positions matching TRBD1. The germline gives CDR1 KGHSH, CDR2 LQKENI. Unmatched junction bases numbered 3, after V lost 4 bases and J lost 0 bases. The CDR3 has 15 residues. The chain's CDR3 is CASSRQGSSYNEQFF. CDR3 in DNA: TGTGCCAGCTCACGACAGGGAAGCTCCTACAATGAGCAGTTCTTC. Combining the CDR3 with reference TRBV18 and TRBJ2-1 gives the whole variable domain NAGVMQNPRHLVRRRGQEARLRCSPMKGHSHVYWYRQLPEEGLKFMVYLQKENIIDESGMPKERFSAEFPKEGPSILRIQQVVRGDSAAYFCASSRQGSSYNEQFFGPGTRLTVL.

The V and J genes are TRBV11-2 and TRBJ2-7; D call uncertain. The CDR3 is 13 residues long. Trimming removed 1 base at V and 9 bases at J, with 13 bases between. Germline values: CDR1 SGHAT, CDR2 FQNNGV. The CDR3 loop is CASSLGIGDMQYF. CDR3 in DNA: TGTGCCAGCAGCTTAGGTATCGGCGACATGCAGTACTTC.

This chain links TRBV14 with TRBJ2-3, with D perhaps TRBD1 (6 bases). Germline V gives CDR1 SGHDN, CDR2 FVKESK. The V end was cut by 1 base, the J end by 3 bases, with 11 bases between. The CDR3 is made up of 15 amino acids. CDR3 protein: CASSQGGRGTDTQYF. CDR3 DNA sequence: TGTGCCAGCAGCCAAGGTGGCAGGGGTACAGATACGCAGTATTTT. Complete variable domain (other parts from reference TRBV14 and TRBJ2-3): EAGVTQFPSHSVIEKGQTVTLRCDPISGHDNLYWYRRVMGKEIKFLLHFVKESKQDESGMPNNRFLAERTGGTYSTLKVQPAELEDSGVYFCASSQGGRGTDTQYFGPGTRLTVL.

The J gene is TRBJ2-1, the V gene TRBV14, with TRBD2 identical over 8 bases. With V trimmed by 6 bases and J by 4 bases, 8 bases remained unmatched. The CDR3 runs to 15 residues. Germline V lookup: CDR1 SGHDN, CDR2 FVKESK. The CDR3 sequence: CASRLRSGDYNEQFF. CDR3 coding DNA: TGTGCCAGCAGGCTCCGTAGCGGGGATTACAATGAGCAGTTCTTC.

The chain couples TRBV6-5 to TRBJ2-5; TRBD2 matches at 7 bases. From germline, CDR1 is MNHEY and CDR2 SVGAGI. V lost 7 bases and J lost 1; bases outside the gene matches: 3. This CDR3 contains 13 residues. CDR3 coding DNA: TGTGCCAGCAATAAGCGGGGCCAAGAGACCCAGTACTTC. Protein sequence: CASNKRGQETQYF.

This clone was observed a single time. This sample also contains other DNA sequences that code for the same CDR3. DNA for the CDR3: TGTGCCTGGAGTGGACAGGGCGATCAGCCCCAGCATTTT. Protein product: CAWSGQGDQPQHF. The chain has TRBV30 and TRBJ1-5; 7 nucleotides agree with TRBD1. V lost 1 base, J lost 5 bases, and 2 bases stayed unmatched. The germline V gene encodes CDR1 GTSNPN and CDR2 SVGIG (reference sequence). The CDR3 has 13 residues.

The chain combines TRBV5-5 with TRBJ2-1; 7 bases align to TRBD2. The germline V gene has CDR1 SGHKS and CDR2 YYEKEE (reference sequence). After removal of 4 bases from V and 12 bases from J, the junction contained 7 bases not matched to a gene. CDR3 length equals 12 residues. CDR3 sequence: CASSPGVAGQFF. In DNA, the CDR3 is TGTGCCAGCAGCCCCGGGGTAGCGGGGCAGTTCTTC.

J is TRBJ2-5 and V is TRBV4-3, with 11 bases aligning to TRBD2. V was pared by 0 bases and J by 4 bases, with 7 bases of the junction left unmatched. CDR1 and CDR2 from the germline V gene are LGHNA and YSLEER. CDR3 length: 17 residues. CDR3 residues: CASSQDPMTSGVETQYF. The CDR3 nucleotides are TGCGCCAGCAGCCAAGACCCCATGACTAGCGGGGTAGAGACCCAGTACTTC.

The J gene is TRBJ1-1, the V gene TRBV10-2, with a weak D call TRBD1 (6 bases). Germline V lookup: CDR1 WSHSY, CDR2 SAAADI. The CDR3 covers 14 residues. V shed 4 bases and J shed 1 base, with 10 bases lying between them. CDR3 nucleotide sequence: TGCGCCAGCAGTGGGGAGGGGGGGAACACTGAAGCTTTCTTT. Translation: CASSGEGGNTEAFF.

This chain connects TRBV10-1 to TRBJ2-3, with 11 positions matching TRBD2. Germline values: CDR1 WNHNN, CDR2 SYGVQD (reference sequence). This CDR3 has 15 residues. J gave up 4 bases and V 3 bases, and 3 bases lay outside the gene matches. The CDR3 coding sequence is TGCGCCAGCAGTGATAGCGGGAGGGCCGCAGATACGCAGTATTTT. Its translation is CASSDSGRAADTQYF.

This chain uses TRBV4-2 with TRBJ2-1, with 8 bases lining up with TRBD2. There are 16 residues in the CDR3. CDR1 and CDR2 (germline): LGHNA, YNFKEQ. V was clipped by 1 base and J by 4 bases; unmatched bases: 6. CDR3 amino acids: CASSQVDRGGYNEQFF. CDR3 DNA sequence: TGTGCCAGCAGCCAAGTTGATCGGGGGGGTTACAATGAGCAGTTCTTC.

V is TRBV19 and J is TRBJ2-7, with 9 positions matching TRBD1. Germline lookup yields CDR1 LNHDA and CDR2 SQIVND (reference sequence). V lost 3 bases to trimming and J lost 4 bases; unmatched junction nucleotides: 1. The CDR3 is 13 residues long. As DNA, the CDR3 is TGTGCCAGTAGTATGGGACAGGGATACGAGCAGTACTTC. It specifies CASSMGQGYEQYF.

This chain joins TRBV5-6 and TRBJ1-4; D is ambiguous. This CDR3 region has 14 residues. V lost 7 bases and J lost 8, with 18 bases in between. Germline assignment: CDR1 SGHDT and CDR2 YYEEEE. CDR3 in DNA: TGTGCCAGCCATTTAAATTCGGCGGGCGAAAAACTGTTTTTT. The encoded protein is CASHLNSAGEKLFF.

The rearrangement links TRBV6-1 to TRBJ1-5, with D perhaps matching TRBD1 (6 bases). CDR3 length: 15 residues. Germline CDR1 is MNHNS and CDR2 is SASEGT. Trimming pared 5 bases from V and 2 bases from J, leaving 13 bases between. Here the CDR3 DNA reads TGTGCCAGCAGTTCACCCAGGGGCGGCAATCAGCCCCAGCATTTT. Its translation: CASSSPRGGNQPQHF.

This chain's CDR3 is CASRSWGDQPQHF. CDR3 DNA sequence: TGTGCCAGCAGGTCTTGGGGGGATCAGCCCCAGCATTTT. The chain links TRBV2 to TRBJ1-5, with a tentative D call TRBD1 (5 bases). CDR3 length: 13 residues. Per the germline V gene, CDR1 is SNHLY and CDR2 is FYNNEI. V lost 6 bases and J 5 bases, leaving 11 bases between the germline ends.

The CDR3 is CASSFQQGNEQFF. The CDR3 coding sequence is TGTGCCAGCAGCTTCCAACAGGGGAATGAGCAGTTCTTC. This chain uses TRBV7-2 with TRBJ2-1, with TRBD1 identical over 7 bases. Germline assignment: CDR1 SGHTA and CDR2 FQGNSA. V lost 3 bases to trimming and J lost 7 bases; unmatched junction nucleotides: 3. The CDR3 extends over 13 amino acids.